This T cell receptor (beta chain) was captured in a study of T cells after yellow fever vaccination (dated by TCRdb to about 2019). A note on the overall study: The SMART-Seq v4 Ultra Low Input RNA kit was used to prepare libraries from fractions with low cell numbers. To follow T-cell clones before and after both primary and booster YFV17D yellow fever vaccination, bulk TCR alpha and beta repertoires underwent longitudinal sequencing. The cohort comprised two healthy male donors, one aged 18 to 29 and one aged 30 to 40 years. Bulk PBMC replicates and cell subsets were isolated from blood drawn at multiple timepoints before and after both primary and secondary immunization. What the research found in general, with its limitations: After the booster, most of the clones that had expanded following primary vaccination were detected again (about 95% of CD4 and around 88% of CD8), which suggests that memory was broadly maintained. A small share of clonotypes was detected in both CD4 and CD8 compartments, with the overlap likely arising from convergent recombination. Because abundant contaminating clonotypes from the bulk population could be contained in FACS-sorted repertoires, computational filtering was required. The secondary T-cell response was weaker than the primary response but faster, peaking on day 5 instead of day 15. Because only a couple of donors were included in the study, the extent to which the findings can be generalized is limited.

TCR cDNA was made using 5'RACE template switching, a step that added a universal primer site and unique molecular identifiers. Priming for cDNA synthesis came from both the TCR alpha and TCR beta constant segments. Library amplification used two PCR steps, and the second PCR step added sample barcodes and sequencing adapters. Sequencing of libraries was performed on Illumina HiSeq 2500 (2x100 bp) or NovaSeq (2x150 bp). Regarding the original processing steps: Demultiplexing of reads and collapsing into UMI consensus sequences were performed with MIGEC, and V(D)J alignment was carried out with MiXCR. Using edgeR on replicate PBMC samples, clonotypes were called vaccine-responding if FDR was below 0.01 and the log2 fold change was above 5 up to day 15. Each bulk clonotype was labeled CD4 or CD8 based on which sequenced repertoire, CD4 or CD8, contained the clonotype at higher abundance. TCRdb handled the public reads itself, with Q25 trimming in fastp and clone calling in MiXCR, and kept productive beta chains. Each CDR3 protein gets just one entry, which takes the most common genes and DNA from the rows behind it. TCRdb, not the authors, supplied the V and J calls. A total of 550,000 to 750,000 distinct CDR3 sequences appear in this sample, approximately 15% of them only once. Together, the top ten hold over 12% of the sample.

From V the trimming removes 4 bases and from J it removes 5 bases, while the gene matches leave 5 bases of the junction unaccounted for. Reading the germline V gene gives CDR1 SGHVS and CDR2 FNYEAQ. The CDR3 holds 15 amino acids from the cysteine to the phenylalanine. Only the CDR3 DNA is retained, 45 bases long and in frame from the first base. This clonotype showed up many times. Its antigen remains unidentified. Base-call qualities are not available, and no considerably larger clone is one nucleotide away. The sample's treatment or condition, from its label and the paper: live attenuated yellow fever vaccine strain. At each blood-draw timepoint, two biological replicates of bulk PBMCs were obtained. A standard Ficoll-Paque protocol was used to isolate PBMCs from peripheral blood. TriZol was used to extract RNA from bulk PBMCs, CD4 and CD8 fractions, and dextramer-positive and dextramer-negative fractions.

Recombination linked TRBV7-6 to TRBJ2-1; 10 bases in the middle match TRBD2. This TCR derives from a young man who received the YFV17D yellow fever vaccine. Here the sequenced sample was PBMCs, taken on the day of the yellow fever booster vaccination. The CDR3 amino acid sequence is: CASSSRLAGHNEQFF. The nucleotide sequence is given as TGTGCCAGCAGCTCGAGACTAGCGGGCCACAATGAGCAGTTCTTC.